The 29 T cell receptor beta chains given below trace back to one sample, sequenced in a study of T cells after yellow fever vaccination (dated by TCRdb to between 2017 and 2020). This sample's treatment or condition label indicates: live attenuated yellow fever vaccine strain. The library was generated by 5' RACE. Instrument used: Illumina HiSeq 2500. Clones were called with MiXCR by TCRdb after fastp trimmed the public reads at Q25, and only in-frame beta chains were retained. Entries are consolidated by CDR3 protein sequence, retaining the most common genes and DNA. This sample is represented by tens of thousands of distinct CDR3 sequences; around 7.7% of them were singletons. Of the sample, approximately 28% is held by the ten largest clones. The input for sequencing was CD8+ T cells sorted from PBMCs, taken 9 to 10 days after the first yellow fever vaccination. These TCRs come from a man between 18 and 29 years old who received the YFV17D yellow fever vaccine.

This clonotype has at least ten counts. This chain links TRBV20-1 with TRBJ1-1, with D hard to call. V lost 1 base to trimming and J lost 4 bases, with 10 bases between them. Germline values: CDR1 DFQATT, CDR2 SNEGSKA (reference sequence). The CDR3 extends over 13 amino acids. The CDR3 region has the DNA TGCAGTGCTAGAGTCCACCTGAGCACTGAAGCTTTCTTT. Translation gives CSARVHLSTEAFF.

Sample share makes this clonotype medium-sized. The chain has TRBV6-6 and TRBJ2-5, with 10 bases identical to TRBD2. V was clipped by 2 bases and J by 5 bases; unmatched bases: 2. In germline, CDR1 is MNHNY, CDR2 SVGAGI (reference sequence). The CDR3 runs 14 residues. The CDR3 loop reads CASSYSGGGETQYF. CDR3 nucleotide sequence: TGTGCCAGCAGTTACAGCGGGGGGGGGGAGACCCAGTACTTC.

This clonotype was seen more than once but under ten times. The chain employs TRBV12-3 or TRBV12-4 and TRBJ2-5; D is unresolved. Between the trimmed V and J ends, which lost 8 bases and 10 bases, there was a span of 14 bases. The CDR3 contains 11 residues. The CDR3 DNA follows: TGTGCCAGCCTGACGGGTGGCGTCCAGTACTTC. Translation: CASLTGGVQYF.

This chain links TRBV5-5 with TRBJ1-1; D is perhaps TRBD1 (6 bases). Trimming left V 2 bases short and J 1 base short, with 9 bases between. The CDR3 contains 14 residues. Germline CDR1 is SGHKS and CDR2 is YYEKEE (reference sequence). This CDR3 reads CASSFGQQNTEAFF. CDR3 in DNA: TGTGCCAGCAGCTTCGGACAGCAGAACACTGAAGCTTTCTTT.

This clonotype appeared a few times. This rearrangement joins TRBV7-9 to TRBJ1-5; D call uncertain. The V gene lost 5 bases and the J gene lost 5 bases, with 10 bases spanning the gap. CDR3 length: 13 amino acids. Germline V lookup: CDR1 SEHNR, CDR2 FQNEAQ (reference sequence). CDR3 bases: TGTGCCAGCAGCCAAGGACCCCATCAGCCCCAGCATTTT. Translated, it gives CASSQGPHQPQHF.

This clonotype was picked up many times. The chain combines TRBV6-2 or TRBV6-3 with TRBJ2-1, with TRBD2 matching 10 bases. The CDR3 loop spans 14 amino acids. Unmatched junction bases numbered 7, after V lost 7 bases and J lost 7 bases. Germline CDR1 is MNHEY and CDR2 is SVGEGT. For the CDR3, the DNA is TGTGCCAGCAAAGTTGCGGGACTAGCGAATGAGCAGTTCTTC. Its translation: CASKVAGLANEQFF.

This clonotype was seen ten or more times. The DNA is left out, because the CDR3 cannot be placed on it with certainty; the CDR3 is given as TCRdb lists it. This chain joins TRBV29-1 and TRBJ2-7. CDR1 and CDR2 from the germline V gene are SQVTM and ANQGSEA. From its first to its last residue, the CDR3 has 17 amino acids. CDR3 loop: CSVDFGEGYERPYEQYV.

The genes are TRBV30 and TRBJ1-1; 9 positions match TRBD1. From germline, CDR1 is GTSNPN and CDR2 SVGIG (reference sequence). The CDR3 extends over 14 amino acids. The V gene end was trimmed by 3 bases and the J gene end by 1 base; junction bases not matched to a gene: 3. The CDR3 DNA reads TGTGCCTGGAGCGCGGGACAGGGGAACACTGAAGCTTTCTTT. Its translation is CAWSAGQGNTEAFF.

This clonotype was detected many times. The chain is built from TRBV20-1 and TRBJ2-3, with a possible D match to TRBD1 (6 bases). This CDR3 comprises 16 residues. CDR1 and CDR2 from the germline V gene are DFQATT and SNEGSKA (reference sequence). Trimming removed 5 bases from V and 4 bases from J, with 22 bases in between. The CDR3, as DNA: TGCAGTGCTCCTCTTACAGGGCGCGCCCTCGCAGATACGCAGTATTTT. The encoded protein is CSAPLTGRALADTQYF.

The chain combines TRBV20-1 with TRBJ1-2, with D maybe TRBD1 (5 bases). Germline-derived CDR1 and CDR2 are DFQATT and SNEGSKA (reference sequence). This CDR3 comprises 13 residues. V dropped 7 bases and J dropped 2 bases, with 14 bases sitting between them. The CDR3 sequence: CSDSTGVNYGYTF. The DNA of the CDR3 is TGCAGTGACTCAACGGGGGTAAACTATGGCTACACCTTC.

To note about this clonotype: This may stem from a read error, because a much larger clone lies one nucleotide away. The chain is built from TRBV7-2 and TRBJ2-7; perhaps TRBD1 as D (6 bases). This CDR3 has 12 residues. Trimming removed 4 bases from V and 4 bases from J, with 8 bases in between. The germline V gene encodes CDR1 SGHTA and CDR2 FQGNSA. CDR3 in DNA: TGTGCCAGCAGCTGTACAGGGTACGAGCAGTACTTC. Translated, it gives CASSCTGYEQYF.

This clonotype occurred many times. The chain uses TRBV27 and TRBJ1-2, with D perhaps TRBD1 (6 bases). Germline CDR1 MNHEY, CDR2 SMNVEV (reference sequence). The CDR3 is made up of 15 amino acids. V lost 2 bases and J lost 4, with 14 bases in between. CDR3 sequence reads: CASSLKGGGSYGYTF. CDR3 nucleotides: TGTGCCAGCAGTTTAAAGGGAGGGGGGAGCTATGGCTACACCTTC.

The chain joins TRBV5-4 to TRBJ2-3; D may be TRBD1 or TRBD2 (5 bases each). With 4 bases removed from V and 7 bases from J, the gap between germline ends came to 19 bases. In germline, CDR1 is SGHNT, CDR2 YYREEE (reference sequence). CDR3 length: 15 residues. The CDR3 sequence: CASSISGRTMNTQYF. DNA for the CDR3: TGTGCCAGCAGCATATCGGGACGCACGATGAATACGCAGTATTTT.

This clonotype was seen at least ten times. CDR3 DNA: TGTGCCAGCAGCTCCAGGGCTTACAGGGCCCACGAGCAGTACTTC. Amino acids: CASSSRAYRAHEQYF. The chain has TRBV11-2 and TRBJ2-7; possible D gene TRBD1, 6 bases. Germline values: CDR1 SGHAT, CDR2 FQNNGV. CDR3 size: 15 residues. Trimming took off 4 bases at V and 5 bases at J, with 18 bases between the two ends. Together with reference TRBV11-2 and TRBJ2-7, the CDR3 gives the full variable domain: EAGVAQSPRYKIIEKRQSVAFWCNPISGHATLYWYQQILGQGPKLLIQFQNNGVVDDSQLPKDRFSAERLKGVDSTLKIQPAKLEDSAVYLCASSSRAYRAHEQYFGPGTRLTVT.

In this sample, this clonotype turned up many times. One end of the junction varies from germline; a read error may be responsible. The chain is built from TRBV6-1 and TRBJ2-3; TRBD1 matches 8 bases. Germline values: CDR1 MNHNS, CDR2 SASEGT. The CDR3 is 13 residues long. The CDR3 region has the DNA TGTGCCAGCAGGGAAGGACAGGGAGGTACGCAGTATTTT. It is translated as CASREGQGGTQYF.

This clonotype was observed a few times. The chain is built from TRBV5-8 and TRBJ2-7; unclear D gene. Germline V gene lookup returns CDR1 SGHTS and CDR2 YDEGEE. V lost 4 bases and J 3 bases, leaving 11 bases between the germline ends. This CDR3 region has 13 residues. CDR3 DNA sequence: TGTGCCAGCAGCCATACTTCCTACTACGAGCAGTACTTC. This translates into CASSHTSYYEQYF.

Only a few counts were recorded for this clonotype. In nucleotides, the CDR3 is TGTGCCAGCAGCTGGGTTAGCGGGGGCGATGAGCAGTTCTTC. Residues: CASSWVSGGDEQFF. The V gene is TRBV7-2, the J gene TRBJ2-1, with TRBD2 matching 9 bases. The germline gives CDR1 SGHTA, CDR2 FQGNSA. The trim removed 4 bases at V and 8 bases at J, leaving 6 bases unmatched. CDR3 size: 14 residues.

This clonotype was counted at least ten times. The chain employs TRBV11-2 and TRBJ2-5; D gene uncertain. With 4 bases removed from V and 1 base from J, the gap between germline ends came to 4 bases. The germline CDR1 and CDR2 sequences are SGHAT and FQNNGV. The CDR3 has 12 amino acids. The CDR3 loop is CASSSLQETQYF. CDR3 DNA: TGTGCCAGCAGCTCCCTCCAAGAGACCCAGTACTTC.

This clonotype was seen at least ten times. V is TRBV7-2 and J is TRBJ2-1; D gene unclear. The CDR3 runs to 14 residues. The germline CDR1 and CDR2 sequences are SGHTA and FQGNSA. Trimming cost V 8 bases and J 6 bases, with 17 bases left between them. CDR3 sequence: CASSIYRSSNEQFF. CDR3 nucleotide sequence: TGTGCCAGCTCCATATATAGATCTTCCAATGAGCAGTTCTTC.

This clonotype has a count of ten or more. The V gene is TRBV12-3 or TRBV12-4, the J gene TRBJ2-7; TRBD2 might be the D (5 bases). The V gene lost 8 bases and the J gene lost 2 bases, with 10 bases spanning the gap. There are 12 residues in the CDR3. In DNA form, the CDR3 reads TGTGCCAGCGGACTGACACCCTACGAGCAGTACGTC. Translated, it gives CASGLTPYEQYV.

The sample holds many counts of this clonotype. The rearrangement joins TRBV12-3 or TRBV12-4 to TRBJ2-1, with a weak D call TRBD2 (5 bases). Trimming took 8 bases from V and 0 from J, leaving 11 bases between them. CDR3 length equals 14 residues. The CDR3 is CASEGGSSYNEQFF. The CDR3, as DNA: TGTGCCAGCGAGGGTGGCAGCTCCTACAATGAGCAGTTCTTC.

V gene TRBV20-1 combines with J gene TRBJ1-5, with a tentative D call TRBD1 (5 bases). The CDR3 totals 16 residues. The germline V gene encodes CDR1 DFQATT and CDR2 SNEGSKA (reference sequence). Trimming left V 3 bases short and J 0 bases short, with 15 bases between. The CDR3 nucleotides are TGCAGTGCTAGGAGAGGGGACGTCTATAGCAATCAGCCCCAGCATTTT. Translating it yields CSARRGDVYSNQPQHF.

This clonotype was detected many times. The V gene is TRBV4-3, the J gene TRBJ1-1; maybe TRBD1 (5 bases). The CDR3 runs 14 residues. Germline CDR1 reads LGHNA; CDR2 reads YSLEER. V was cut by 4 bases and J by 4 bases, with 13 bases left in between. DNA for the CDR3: TGCGCCAGCAGCCCTGGAGAGGGGAGCACTGAAGCTTTCTTT. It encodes CASSPGEGSTEAFF.

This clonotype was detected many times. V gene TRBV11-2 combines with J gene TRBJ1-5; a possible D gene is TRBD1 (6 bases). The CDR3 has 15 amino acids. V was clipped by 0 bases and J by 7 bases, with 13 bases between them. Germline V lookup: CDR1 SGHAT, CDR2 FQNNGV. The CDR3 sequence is CASSLEGGIEQPQHF. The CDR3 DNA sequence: TGTGCCAGCAGCTTAGAAGGGGGAATCGAGCAGCCCCAGCATTTT. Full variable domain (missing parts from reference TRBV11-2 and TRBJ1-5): EAGVAQSPRYKIIEKRQSVAFWCNPISGHATLYWYQQILGQGPKLLIQFQNNGVVDDSQLPKDRFSAERLKGVDSTLKIQPAKLEDSAVYLCASSLEGGIEQPQHFGDGTRLSIL.

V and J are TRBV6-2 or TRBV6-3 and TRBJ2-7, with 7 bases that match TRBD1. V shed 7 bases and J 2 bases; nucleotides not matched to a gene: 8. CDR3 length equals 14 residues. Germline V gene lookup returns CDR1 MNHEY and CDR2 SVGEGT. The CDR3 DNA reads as TGTGCCAGCAACTACCGGGACAGAGCCTACGAGCAGTACGTC. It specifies CASNYRDRAYEQYV.

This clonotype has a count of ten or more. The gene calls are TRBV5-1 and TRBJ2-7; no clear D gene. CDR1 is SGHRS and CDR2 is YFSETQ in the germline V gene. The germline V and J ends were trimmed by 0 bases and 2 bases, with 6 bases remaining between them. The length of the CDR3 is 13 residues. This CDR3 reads CASSLDGAYEQYV. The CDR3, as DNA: TGCGCCAGCAGCTTGGACGGAGCCTACGAGCAGTACGTC.

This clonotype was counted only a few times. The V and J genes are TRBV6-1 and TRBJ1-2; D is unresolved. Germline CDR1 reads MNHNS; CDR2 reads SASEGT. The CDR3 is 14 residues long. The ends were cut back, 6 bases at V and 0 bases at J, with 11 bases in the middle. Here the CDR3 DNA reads TGTGCCAGCAGCCCCTCGAATTCTAACTATGGCTACACCTTC. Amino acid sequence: CASSPSNSNYGYTF.

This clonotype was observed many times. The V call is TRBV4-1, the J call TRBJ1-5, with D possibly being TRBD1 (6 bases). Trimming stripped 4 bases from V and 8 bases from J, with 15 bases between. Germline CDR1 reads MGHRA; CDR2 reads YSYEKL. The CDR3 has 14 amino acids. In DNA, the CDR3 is TGCGCCAGCAGCCTAAACAGGGATTTCAAGCCCCAGCATTTT. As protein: CASSLNRDFKPQHF.

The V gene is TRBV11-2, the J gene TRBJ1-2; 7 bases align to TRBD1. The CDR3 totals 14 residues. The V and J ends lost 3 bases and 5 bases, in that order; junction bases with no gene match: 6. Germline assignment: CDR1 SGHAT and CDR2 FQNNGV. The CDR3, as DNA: TGTGCCAGCAGCTTCTCCGGGGACAGTTATGGCTACACCTTC. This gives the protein CASSFSGDSYGYTF.